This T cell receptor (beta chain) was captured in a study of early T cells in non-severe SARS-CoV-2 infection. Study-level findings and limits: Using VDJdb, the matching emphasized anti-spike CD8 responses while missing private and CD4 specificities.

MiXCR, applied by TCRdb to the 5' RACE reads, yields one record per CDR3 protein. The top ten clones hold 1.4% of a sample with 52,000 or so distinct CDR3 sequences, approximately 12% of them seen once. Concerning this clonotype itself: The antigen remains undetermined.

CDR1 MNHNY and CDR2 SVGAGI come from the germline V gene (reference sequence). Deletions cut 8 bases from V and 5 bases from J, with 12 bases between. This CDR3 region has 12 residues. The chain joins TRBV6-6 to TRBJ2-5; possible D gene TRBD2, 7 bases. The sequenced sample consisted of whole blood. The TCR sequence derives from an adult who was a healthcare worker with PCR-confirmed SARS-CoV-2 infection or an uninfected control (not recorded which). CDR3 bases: TGTGCCAGCCGTAGGGGGGGTGAGACCCAGTACTTC. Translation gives CASRRGGETQYF.